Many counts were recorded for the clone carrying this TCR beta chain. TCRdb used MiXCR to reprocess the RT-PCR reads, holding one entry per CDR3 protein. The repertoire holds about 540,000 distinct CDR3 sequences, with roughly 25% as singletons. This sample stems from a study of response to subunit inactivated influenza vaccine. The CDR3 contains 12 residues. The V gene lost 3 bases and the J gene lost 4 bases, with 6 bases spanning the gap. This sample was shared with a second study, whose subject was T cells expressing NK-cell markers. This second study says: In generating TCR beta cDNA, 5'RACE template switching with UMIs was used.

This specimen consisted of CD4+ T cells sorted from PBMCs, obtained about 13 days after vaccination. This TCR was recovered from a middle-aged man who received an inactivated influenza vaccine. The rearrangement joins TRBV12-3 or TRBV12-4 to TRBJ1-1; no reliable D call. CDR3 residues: CASSFRGTEAFF. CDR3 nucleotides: TGTGCCAGCAGTTTCCGGGGCACTGAAGCTTTCTTT.